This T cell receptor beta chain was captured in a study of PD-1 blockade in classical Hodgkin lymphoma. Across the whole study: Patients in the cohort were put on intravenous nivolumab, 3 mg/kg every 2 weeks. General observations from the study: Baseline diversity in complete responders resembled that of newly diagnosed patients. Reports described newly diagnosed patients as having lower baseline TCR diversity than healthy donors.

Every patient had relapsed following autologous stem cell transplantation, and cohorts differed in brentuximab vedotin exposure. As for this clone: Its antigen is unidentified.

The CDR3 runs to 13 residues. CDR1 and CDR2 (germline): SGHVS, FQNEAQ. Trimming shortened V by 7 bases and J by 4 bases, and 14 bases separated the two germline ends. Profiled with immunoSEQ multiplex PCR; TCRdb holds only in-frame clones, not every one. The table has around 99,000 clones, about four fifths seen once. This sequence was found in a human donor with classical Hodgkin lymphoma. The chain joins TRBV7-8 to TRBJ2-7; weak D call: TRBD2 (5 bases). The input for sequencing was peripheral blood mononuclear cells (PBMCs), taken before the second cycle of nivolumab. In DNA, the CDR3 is TGTGCCAGCACCCGGGGAAGGGATTACGAGCAGTACTTC. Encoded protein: CASTRGRDYEQYF.